Below are 6 T cell receptor beta chains sequenced from a single sample in a study of blood T cell repertoires in COVID-19. TCRdb keeps only in-frame clones here, not all; method: immunoSEQ multiplex PCR. The sample contains 150,000 to 200,000 clones, roughly 82% of which appear only once. Material: peripheral blood. The receptors were gathered from a woman aged 25 to 39 with acute or convalescent COVID-19.

The chain joins TRBV13 to TRBJ2-3, with 7 bases fitting TRBD2. The CDR3 is 13 amino acids. V dropped 11 bases and J dropped 4; count of bases not matched to a gene: 9. Germline-derived CDR1 and CDR2 are PRHDT and FYEKMQ (reference sequence). For the CDR3, the DNA is TGTGCCTCTAGGCGGGGGTTCGCAGATACGCAGTATTTT. Residues: CASRRGFADTQYF.

The V gene is TRBV6-5, the J gene TRBJ2-3, with 10 bases matching TRBD1. The J segment lost 0 bases and the V segment lost 4 bases, leaving 1 base of the junction unmatched. Germline lookup yields CDR1 MNHEY and CDR2 SVGAGI. CDR3 length: 15 amino acids. CDR3 in DNA: TGTGCCAGCAGTTTGACAGGGGGCAGCACAGATACGCAGTATTTT. It translates to CASSLTGGSTDTQYF.

CDR3 in amino acids: CASSSGVTEAFF. The DNA of the CDR3 is TGTGCCAGCAGTTCAGGGGTCACTGAAGCTTTCTTT. V gene TRBV28 combines with J gene TRBJ1-1; D is possibly TRBD1 (6 bases). Trimming left V 4 bases short and J 4 bases short, with 7 bases between. Germline lookup yields CDR1 MDHEN and CDR2 SYDVKM. The CDR3 sequence is 12 residues long.

The chain recombines TRBV6-5 with TRBJ2-7; weak D call: TRBD2 (6 bases). The V end lost 2 bases, the J end lost 3 bases, and 11 bases lay between the germline ends. CDR3 length equals 14 residues. The germline V gene encodes CDR1 MNHEY and CDR2 SVGAGI. The CDR3 spells CASSYRGFNYEQYF. In DNA form, the CDR3 reads TGTGCCAGCAGTTACCGGGGGTTCAACTACGAGCAGTACTTC.

This chain uses TRBV7-2 with TRBJ1-2; 7 nucleotides match TRBD1. This CDR3 has 16 amino acids. Trimming took 5 bases from V and 8 from J; bases not matched to a gene: 17. The V gene's germline CDR1 is SGHTA and CDR2 FQGNSA. CDR3 amino acids: CASSRQIGGLGSGYTF. The CDR3 DNA reads as TGTGCCAGCAGCCGGCAAATAGGGGGCCTGGGCTCCGGCTACACCTTC.

The chain uses TRBV30 and TRBJ2-2; 7 bases line up with TRBD1. This CDR3 contains 15 residues. Germline V gene lookup returns CDR1 GTSNPN and CDR2 SVGIG (reference sequence). Losses at the gene ends were 3 bases for V and 0 bases for J; bases not matched to a gene: 4. Written as DNA, the CDR3 is TGTGCCTGGAGCCCCGGGACAGCGAACACCGGGGAGCTGTTTTTT. This sequence encodes CAWSPGTANTGELFF.